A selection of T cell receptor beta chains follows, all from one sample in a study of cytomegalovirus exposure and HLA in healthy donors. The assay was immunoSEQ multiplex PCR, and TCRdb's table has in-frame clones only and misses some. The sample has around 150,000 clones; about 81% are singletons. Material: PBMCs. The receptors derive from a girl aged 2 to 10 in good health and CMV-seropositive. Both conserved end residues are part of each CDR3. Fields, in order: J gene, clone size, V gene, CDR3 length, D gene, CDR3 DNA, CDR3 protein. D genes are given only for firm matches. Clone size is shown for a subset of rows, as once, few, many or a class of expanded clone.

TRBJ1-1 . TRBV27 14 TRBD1 TGTGCCAGCAGTTTGGACAGGCGGAACACTGAAGCTTTCTTT CASSLDRRNTEAFF
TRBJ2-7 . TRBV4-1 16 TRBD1 TGCGCCAGCAGCCAAGGGAGGACAGGGACCCCCTACGAGCAGTACTTC CASSQGRTGTPYEQYF
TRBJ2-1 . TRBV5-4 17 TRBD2 TGTGCCAGCAGCTTGGCCACCCAAGCGGGAGGCAGCTATGAGCAGTTCTTC CASSLATQAGGSYEQFF
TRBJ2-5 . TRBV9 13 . TGTGCCAGCAGCGTGGACATAGAGGAGACCCAGTACTTC CASSVDIEETQYF
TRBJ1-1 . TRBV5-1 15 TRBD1 TGCGCCAGCAGCTTGGCGGACAGGCCGGACACTGAAGCTTTCTTT CASSLADRPDTEAFF
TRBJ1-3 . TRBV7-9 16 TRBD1 TGTGCCACCTCTACATTACAGGGGGCGCGTGGAAACACCATATATTTT CATSTLQGARGNTIYF
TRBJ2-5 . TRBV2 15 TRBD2 TGTGCCAGCAGTGGAGGGACTAGGTCCCAAGAGACCCAGTACTTC CASSGGTRSQETQYF
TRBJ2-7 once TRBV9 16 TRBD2 TGTGCCAGCAGCGTAGAGGCGGGAGCGACTTTCTACGAGCAGTACTTC CASSVEAGATFYEQYF
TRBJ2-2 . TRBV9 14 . TGTGCCAGCAGCGCGTTCCACGGCACCGGGGAGCTGTTTTTT CASSAFHGTGELFF
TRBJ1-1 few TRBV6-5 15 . TGTGCCAGCAGTTACAACCACAGGGTAAACACTGAAGCTTTCTTT CASSYNHRVNTEAFF
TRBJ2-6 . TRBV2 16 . TGTGCCAGCAGTGAAGACAGCCTCTCTGGGGCCAACGTTCTGACTTTC CASSEDSLSGANVLTF
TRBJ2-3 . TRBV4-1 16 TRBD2 TGCGCCAGCAGCCATAGACTAGCGGGAGAAACAGATACGCAGTATTTT CASSHRLAGETDTQYF
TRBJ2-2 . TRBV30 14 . TGTGCCTGGAACCCAGCGGGTAGGACCGGGGAGCTGTTTTTT CAWNPAGRTGELFF